The rows below give T cell receptor beta chains drawn from one sample of a study of blood T cells in healthy people across ages. TCRdb reanalysed the 5' RACE reads using MiXCR and keeps one entry per CDR3 protein. This table has roughly 800,000 distinct CDR3 sequences, about 55% appearing once. Sample: blood. The receptors were sampled from a man older than 75 in good health. Each CDR3 is given with its conserved first and last residue. D genes are given only for firm matches. Only some rows state a clone size, as once, few, many or a class for expanded clones.

>15|TRBD1|TRBJ2-7|few|TRBV6-5
CASSYFGQGAYEQYF
TGTGCCAGCAGTTACTTTGGACAGGGGGCCTACGAGCAGTACTTC
>15|TRBD1|TRBJ2-1|NA|TRBV28
CASRLGQGIGSEQFF
TGTGCCAGCAGGCTGGGACAGGGGATAGGCAGTGAGCAGTTCTTC
>15|NA|TRBJ2-7|few|TRBV6-5
CASTRAVQGSYEQYF
TGTGCCAGCACCAGGGCAGTCCAGGGGTCCTACGAGCAGTACTTC
>16|NA|TRBJ2-5|many|TRBV20-1
CSARDRWDKDWETQYF
TGCAGTGCTAGAGATCGATGGGACAAAGATTGGGAGACCCAGTACTTC
>14|TRBD2|TRBJ2-6|few|TRBV29-1
CSARGGVEANVLTF
TGCAGCGCCCGGGGGGGAGTCGAGGCCAACGTCCTGACTTTC
>15|NA|TRBJ2-7|NA|TRBV12-3/TRBV12-4
CASSSQGIGSDEQYF
TGTGCCAGCAGTTCACAGGGAATTGGCTCCGACGAGCAGTACTTC
>14|TRBD1|TRBJ1-2|NA|TRBV18
CASSPTTGSYGYTF
TGTGCCAGCTCACCGACGACAGGGTCCTATGGCTACACCTTC
>12|NA|TRBJ1-2|NA|TRBV20-1
CSARVSSGGYTF
TGCAGTGCTAGAGTTAGCAGCGGGGGCTACACCTTC
>19|TRBD2|TRBJ2-1|NA|TRBV4-1
CASSQVRGLAGGAYNEQFF
TGCGCCAGCAGCCAAGTGCGTGGACTAGCGGGAGGGGCCTACAATGAGCAGTTCTTC
>15|TRBD2|TRBJ2-7|NA|TRBV10-3
CAISDVVAGGLEQYF
TGTGCCATCAGTGATGTAGTAGCGGGAGGGCTCGAGCAGTACTTC
>15|TRBD2|TRBJ2-7|NA|TRBV9
CASSPVAGGHHEQYF
TGTGCCAGCAGCCCGGTAGCGGGAGGGCACCACGAGCAGTACTTC
>12|NA|TRBJ2-7|many|TRBV6-6
CASGRMNYEQYF
TGTGCCAGCGGGCGGATGAACTACGAGCAGTACTTC
>12|NA|TRBJ2-4|once|TRBV7-2
CASSTYLEEQYF
TGTGCCAGCAGCACGTACCTCGAAGAGCAGTACTTC
>16|TRBD2|TRBJ2-3|NA|TRBV3-1
CASSRGLAVDFRYAYF
TGTGCCAGCAGCCGAGGACTAGCGGTAGATTTCAGATACGCGTATTTT
>12|NA|TRBJ2-7|NA|TRBV27
CAAGWAYNEQYF
TGTGCGGCAGGGTGGGCCTACAATGAGCAGTACTTC
>15|NA|TRBJ2-7|few|TRBV27
CASSSLGGISYEQYF
TGTGCCAGCAGTTCATTGGGGGGAATCTCCTACGAGCAGTACTTC
>14|NA|TRBJ1-3|NA|TRBV9
CASSWGTDGNTIYF
TGTGCCAGCAGCTGGGGGACGGATGGAAACACCATATATTTT
>13|NA|TRBJ1-1|NA|TRBV7-9
CAEGTPLGTEAFF
TGTGCCGAAGGGACGCCTCTGGGGACTGAAGCTTTCTTT
>15|TRBD2|TRBJ2-7|NA|TRBV5-1
CASSDGTSGVYEQYF
TGCGCCAGCAGTGATGGGACTAGCGGAGTTTACGAGCAGTACTTC
>19|NA|TRBJ2-1|few|TRBV14
CASSPTTGTARSSYNEQFF
TGTGCCAGCAGCCCTACTACCGGGACGGCGAGGAGCTCCTACAATGAGCAGTTCTTC
>12|NA|TRBJ2-7|NA|TRBV2
CASGTGSYEQYF
TGTGCCAGCGGAACAGGGTCCTACGAGCAGTACTTC
>12|TRBD2|TRBJ2-3|NA|TRBV6-1
CASTPGRDTQYF
TGTGCCAGCACTCCCGGGAGGGATACGCAGTATTTT
>17|NA|TRBJ1-6|NA|TRBV27
CASSPIGVYSYNSPLHF
TGTGCCAGCAGCCCCATTGGGGTCTACTCCTATAATTCACCCCTCCACTTT
>14|TRBD1|TRBJ1-6|NA|TRBV24-1
CATRSGQRNSPLHF
TGTGCCACCAGATCGGGACAGCGGAATTCACCCCTCCACTTT
>11|NA|TRBJ2-3|NA|TRBV20-1
CSARAGDTQYF
TGCAGTGCTAGAGCGGGAGATACGCAGTATTTT
>14|NA|TRBJ1-4|NA|TRBV2
CASNTWGSGEKLFF
TGTGCCAGCAATACCTGGGGCAGCGGTGAAAAACTGTTTTTT
>15|NA|TRBJ2-3|NA|TRBV6-1
CASSERSGTADTQYF
TGTGCCAGCAGTGAACGATCAGGTACTGCAGATACGCAGTATTTT
>14|NA|TRBJ1-1|NA|TRBV7-9
CASNPGGFDTEAFF
TGTGCCAGCAACCCGGGGGGCTTCGACACTGAAGCTTTCTTT
>17|NA|TRBJ2-3|few|TRBV6-6
CASTSASSPPWGDTQYF
TGTGCCAGCACCTCCGCGTCGAGCCCTCCCTGGGGGGATACGCAGTATTTT
>15|TRBD1|TRBJ2-5|NA|TRBV29-1
CSVVRQGGLQETQYF
TGCAGCGTTGTCCGACAGGGGGGCTTACAAGAGACCCAGTACTTC
>14|NA|TRBJ2-5|few|TRBV6-1
CASSGQGGRQTQYF
TGTGCCAGCAGTGGACAGGGAGGTCGCCAGACCCAGTACTTC
>14|NA|TRBJ2-2|NA|TRBV5-1
CASSSQGSTGELFF
TGCGCCAGCAGTTCCCAGGGTAGCACCGGGGAGCTGTTTTTT
>15|NA|TRBJ1-1|NA|TRBV6-5
CASSYSFRVGSEAFF
TGTGCCAGCAGTTACTCGTTCAGGGTGGGGTCTGAAGCTTTCTTT
>13|NA|TRBJ2-7|NA|TRBV9
CASSQYLGSEQYF
TGTGCCAGCAGCCAATACCTGGGGAGCGAGCAGTACTTC
>14|NA|TRBJ2-1|NA|TRBV28
CATSWAVGLNEQFF
TGTGCCACCTCTTGGGCGGTCGGGCTGAATGAGCAGTTCTTC
>15|TRBD2|TRBJ2-7|few|TRBV14
CASSRGLAQGNEQYF
TGTGCCAGCAGCCGTGGACTAGCTCAGGGGAACGAGCAGTACTTC
>12|NA|TRBJ1-2|NA|TRBV20-1
CSAGRGVQSYTF
TGCAGTGCTGGTCGGGGGGTGCAGAGCTACACCTTC
>14|TRBD2|TRBJ2-3|NA|TRBV12-3/TRBV12-4
CASTGLAGSRYAYF
TGTGCCAGCACGGGACTAGCGGGATCCAGATACGCGTATTTT
>14|NA|TRBJ1-3|NA|TRBV5-1
CASSARASGNTIYF
TGCGCCAGCAGCGCTCGAGCCTCTGGAAACACCATATATTTT
>19|TRBD2|TRBJ2-1|NA|TRBV27
CASSMRGVGSGRTYNEQFF
TGTGCCAGCAGTATGCGGGGTGTGGGTAGCGGGAGGACCTACAATGAGCAGTTCTTC
>14|NA|TRBJ1-5|NA|TRBV7-9
CASSATGSYQPQHF
TGTGCCAGCAGCGCCACAGGGAGCTATCAGCCCCAGCATTTT
>14|NA|TRBJ1-2|NA|TRBV28
CASRSGTQNYGYTF
TGTGCCAGCAGGTCCGGGACACAGAACTATGGCTACACCTTC
>14|NA|TRBJ1-1|NA|TRBV20-1
CSAREGTQNTEAFF
TGCAGTGCTAGAGAGGGCACACAGAACACTGAAGCTTTCTTT
>14|TRBD1|TRBJ2-4|NA|TRBV20-1
CSAPPRTGENIQYF
TGCAGTGCTCCCCCCCGGACAGGGGAAAACATTCAGTACTTC
>13|NA|TRBJ2-7|NA|TRBV18
CASSREQNYEQYF
TGTGCCAGCTCACGGGAGCAGAACTACGAGCAGTACTTC
>15|TRBD2|TRBJ2-5|NA|TRBV20-1
CSASDGAGAVETQYF
TGCAGTGCTTCGGACGGAGCGGGAGCGGTAGAGACCCAGTACTTC
>12|NA|TRBJ1-2|few|TRBV27
CASSFVGGGYTF
TGTGCCAGCAGTTTCGTGGGGGGTGGCTACACCTTC
>13|TRBD2|TRBJ2-7|few|TRBV24-1
CATSASGMYEQYF
TGTGCCACCAGTGCGAGCGGGATGTACGAGCAGTACTTC
>15|NA|TRBJ2-1|few|TRBV7-3
CASRDWTSDYNEQFF
TGTGCCAGCAGGGACTGGACGTCAGATTACAATGAGCAGTTCTTC
>14|NA|TRBJ2-1|NA|TRBV10-3
CAISGSPLNNEQFF
TGTGCCATCAGTGGAAGTCCCCTGAACAATGAGCAGTTCTTC
>14|NA|TRBJ1-2|NA|TRBV29-1
CSVVSFRQPYGYTF
TGCAGCGTTGTTAGTTTCAGGCAGCCCTATGGCTACACCTTC
>14|TRBD2|TRBJ2-3|NA|TRBV25-1
CASRTSGSYGYAYF
TGTGCCAGCAGAACTAGCGGGAGCTACGGATACGCGTATTTT
>15|NA|TRBJ2-1|NA|TRBV9
CASSATSSSHNEQFF
TGTGCCAGCAGCGCCACTAGCTCATCGCACAATGAGCAGTTCTTC
>16|TRBD1|TRBJ1-5|NA|TRBV7-8
CASSSRDRGLGQPQHF
TGTGCCAGCAGCTCCCGGGACAGGGGGTTGGGTCAGCCCCAGCATTTT
>16|TRBD1|TRBJ2-6|NA|TRBV7-2
CASSQTGASGANVLTF
TGTGCCAGCAGCCAGACAGGGGCATCTGGGGCCAACGTCCTGACTTTC